This T cell receptor beta chain was obtained from a study of blood T cell repertoires in COVID-19. Overall study context: Acute and convalescent COVID-19 specimens originated in the United States, Italy and Spain. The cDNA or gDNA used as material had been derived from T cells, B-cell-depleted T cells, or PBMCs.

Clones were sequenced by immunoSEQ multiplex PCR, and TCRdb holds only the in-frame ones, with some missing. The sample records some 240,000 clones, around 81% being singletons. V shed 2 bases, J shed 2 bases, and the junction held 1 base outside the gene matches. Per germline, CDR1 SGHTS and CDR2 YDEGEE. This CDR3 has 15 amino acids. Sequenced sample: peripheral blood. The receptor's source is an elderly woman with COVID-19, enrolled during active disease. The chain links TRBV5-8 to TRBJ2-1, with 10 positions matching TRBD1. As DNA, the CDR3 is TGTGCCAGCAGCTTAGGGACAGGGGCCTACAATGAGCAGTTCTTC. This gives the protein CASSLGTGAYNEQFF.